Detailed here is one T cell receptor (beta chain). What it recognizes is unknown. TCRB transcripts that were expressed got sequenced, as all of the isolated RNA had been reverse transcribed. Data came from immunoSEQ multiplex PCR; TCRdb stores just in-frame clones and leaves some out. This table has a few hundred thousand clones, around 26% appearing once. Blood was drawn once from each donor into heparinised tubes. The draws averaged roughly 120 mL. This CDR3 region has 13 residues. V lost 5 bases to trimming and J lost 6 bases, with 14 bases between them. Germline-derived CDR1 and CDR2 are SGHTA and FQGNSA. The data stem from a study of beta chain features in type 1 diabetes. Study in general: All samples combined gave fewer than 110 million sorted cells for examination.

The study, taken as a whole, reports: Researchers reported that naive, central memory and Treg TCRB repertoires appeared more similar in patients than in healthy donors.

The specimen was central memory CD4+ T cells from blood. The receptor was derived from a man in his thirties or forties in good health. The V and J genes are TRBV7-2 and TRBJ2-7, with D perhaps TRBD2 (7 bases). The CDR3 DNA reads as TGTGCCAGCAGCCCCACGGGGGGCAGCGAGCAGTACTTC. It codes for CASSPTGGSEQYF.